These T cell receptor beta chains were read from a single sample in a study of CXCR3-negative and CXCR3-positive naive CD8 T cells. TCRdb reprocessed the 5' RACE reads, keeping one entry per CDR3 protein, no DNA. The sample totals some 45,000 distinct CDR3 sequences. Sequencing input: naive CXCR3- CD8+ T cells from blood. These receptors came from a human donor in good health. Some clones in this sample may be carry-over from other donors' samples. CDR3s include the opening cysteine and the closing phenylalanine or tryptophan. Fields, in order: clone size, V gene, J gene, CDR3 protein. The listing skips clone size in some rows; elsewhere it reads once, few, many or a size class.

size: -; V: TRBV12-3/TRBV12-4; J: TRBJ2-7; CDR3: CASSLGGQGGYEQYF
size: -; V: TRBV6-2/TRBV6-3; J: TRBJ2-3; CDR3: CASSSTSTDTQYF
size: -; V: TRBV20-1; J: TRBJ1-2; CDR3: CSARGGRQGNYGYTF
size: -; V: TRBV6-5; J: TRBJ2-1; CDR3: CASSSLSSYNEQFF
size: -; V: TRBV4-1; J: TRBJ2-3; CDR3: CASSQLLAGLIDTQYF
size: -; V: TRBV29-1; J: TRBJ2-1; CDR3: CSVIAANEQFF
size: -; V: TRBV4-3; J: TRBJ2-1; CDR3: CASSQDPVTSSYNEQFF
size: -; V: TRBV28; J: TRBJ2-7; CDR3: CASSLSGRGSAYEQYF
size: -; V: TRBV6-5; J: TRBJ2-7; CDR3: CASTLSAGAYEQYF
size: -; V: TRBV29-1; J: TRBJ2-7; CDR3: CSVRDRTYEQYF
size: -; V: TRBV24-1; J: TRBJ2-1; CDR3: CATSDRAGGWDNEQFF
size: -; V: TRBV20-1; J: TRBJ1-2; CDR3: CSADRPDQNYGYTF
size: -; V: TRBV28; J: TRBJ1-5; CDR3: CASSPKGNQPQHF
size: -; V: TRBV10-3; J: TRBJ2-3; CDR3: CAISESSVPDTQYF
size: -; V: TRBV29-1; J: TRBJ2-2; CDR3: CSIELRSGELFF
size: -; V: TRBV20-1; J: TRBJ1-2; CDR3: CSASWGGGYTF
size: -; V: TRBV6-5; J: TRBJ1-1; CDR3: CASSYSVNTEAFF
size: -; V: TRBV25-1; J: TRBJ2-5; CDR3: CASSEYKETQYF
size: -; V: TRBV7-9; J: TRBJ2-7; CDR3: CASSYGTGHSYEQYF
size: -; V: TRBV6-6; J: TRBJ2-3; CDR3: CASSNSGTPDTQYF
size: -; V: TRBV7-9; J: TRBJ2-7; CDR3: CASSTRQGEYEQYF
size: -; V: TRBV7-6; J: TRBJ1-3; CDR3: CASSHPSGGNTIYF
size: -; V: TRBV29-1; J: TRBJ1-5; CDR3: CSVGDSNQPQHF
size: -; V: TRBV28; J: TRBJ2-2; CDR3: CASTLRTSGYTELFF
size: -; V: TRBV5-1; J: TRBJ2-7; CDR3: CASSAGQGLDEQYF
size: -; V: TRBV9; J: TRBJ2-7; CDR3: CASSVATTGPTYEQYF
size: -; V: TRBV5-1; J: TRBJ2-2; CDR3: CASSLQGWSTGELFF
size: -; V: TRBV12-3/TRBV12-4; J: TRBJ2-3; CDR3: CASSPDSNTDTQYF
size: medium-sized; V: TRBV12-3/TRBV12-4; J: TRBJ2-1; CDR3: CASRGQGLRTSGVITYNEQFF
size: -; V: TRBV14; J: TRBJ2-1; CDR3: CASSQDAGGWGIYNEQFF
size: -; V: TRBV7-9; J: TRBJ2-1; CDR3: CASSLADRSSYNEQFF
size: -; V: TRBV2; J: TRBJ2-3; CDR3: CATTGTDTQYF
size: -; V: TRBV2; J: TRBJ2-7; CDR3: CASSEWWHTPPYEQYF
size: -; V: TRBV20-1; J: TRBJ1-1; CDR3: CSASPGYTEAFF
size: -; V: TRBV6-5; J: TRBJ2-4; CDR3: CASSPGYHIQYF
size: -; V: TRBV27; J: TRBJ2-1; CDR3: CASSGLEWNEQFF
size: -; V: TRBV6-6; J: TRBJ2-1; CDR3: CASRTPTDGPRF
size: -; V: TRBV7-3; J: TRBJ2-3; CDR3: CASSLGGATGDTQYF
size: -; V: TRBV20-1; J: TRBJ2-7; CDR3: CSAVRAGSLGEQYF
size: -; V: TRBV7-9; J: TRBJ2-7; CDR3: CASSFGDSYEQYF
size: -; V: TRBV7-6; J: TRBJ2-3; CDR3: CASSWGTGTDTQYF
size: -; V: TRBV11-2; J: TRBJ2-1; CDR3: CASSLNGGEALDEQFF
size: -; V: TRBV29-1; J: TRBJ2-7; CDR3: CSAGQGNYEQYF
size: -; V: TRBV13; J: TRBJ1-5; CDR3: CASSLRGRPQHF
size: -; V: TRBV4-3; J: TRBJ1-2; CDR3: CASSQDTGMANYGYTF
size: -; V: TRBV15; J: TRBJ2-7; CDR3: CATSRERSSGTPYEQYF
size: -; V: TRBV6-6; J: TRBJ2-1; CDR3: CASSYRLAGAHGNEQFF
size: medium-sized; V: TRBV4-1; J: TRBJ2-1; CDR3: CASSQGGWNEQFF
size: -; V: TRBV20-1; J: TRBJ2-2; CDR3: CSARVTDRNTGELFF
size: medium-sized; V: TRBV4-1; J: TRBJ2-5; CDR3: CASSQEGRQETQYF
size: -; V: TRBV28; J: TRBJ1-1; CDR3: CASSLGYPWGIMNTEAFF
size: -; V: TRBV4-3; J: TRBJ2-7; CDR3: CASSQHRDIDESYEQYF
size: -; V: TRBV29-1; J: TRBJ2-1; CDR3: CSAIRGPPYNEQFF